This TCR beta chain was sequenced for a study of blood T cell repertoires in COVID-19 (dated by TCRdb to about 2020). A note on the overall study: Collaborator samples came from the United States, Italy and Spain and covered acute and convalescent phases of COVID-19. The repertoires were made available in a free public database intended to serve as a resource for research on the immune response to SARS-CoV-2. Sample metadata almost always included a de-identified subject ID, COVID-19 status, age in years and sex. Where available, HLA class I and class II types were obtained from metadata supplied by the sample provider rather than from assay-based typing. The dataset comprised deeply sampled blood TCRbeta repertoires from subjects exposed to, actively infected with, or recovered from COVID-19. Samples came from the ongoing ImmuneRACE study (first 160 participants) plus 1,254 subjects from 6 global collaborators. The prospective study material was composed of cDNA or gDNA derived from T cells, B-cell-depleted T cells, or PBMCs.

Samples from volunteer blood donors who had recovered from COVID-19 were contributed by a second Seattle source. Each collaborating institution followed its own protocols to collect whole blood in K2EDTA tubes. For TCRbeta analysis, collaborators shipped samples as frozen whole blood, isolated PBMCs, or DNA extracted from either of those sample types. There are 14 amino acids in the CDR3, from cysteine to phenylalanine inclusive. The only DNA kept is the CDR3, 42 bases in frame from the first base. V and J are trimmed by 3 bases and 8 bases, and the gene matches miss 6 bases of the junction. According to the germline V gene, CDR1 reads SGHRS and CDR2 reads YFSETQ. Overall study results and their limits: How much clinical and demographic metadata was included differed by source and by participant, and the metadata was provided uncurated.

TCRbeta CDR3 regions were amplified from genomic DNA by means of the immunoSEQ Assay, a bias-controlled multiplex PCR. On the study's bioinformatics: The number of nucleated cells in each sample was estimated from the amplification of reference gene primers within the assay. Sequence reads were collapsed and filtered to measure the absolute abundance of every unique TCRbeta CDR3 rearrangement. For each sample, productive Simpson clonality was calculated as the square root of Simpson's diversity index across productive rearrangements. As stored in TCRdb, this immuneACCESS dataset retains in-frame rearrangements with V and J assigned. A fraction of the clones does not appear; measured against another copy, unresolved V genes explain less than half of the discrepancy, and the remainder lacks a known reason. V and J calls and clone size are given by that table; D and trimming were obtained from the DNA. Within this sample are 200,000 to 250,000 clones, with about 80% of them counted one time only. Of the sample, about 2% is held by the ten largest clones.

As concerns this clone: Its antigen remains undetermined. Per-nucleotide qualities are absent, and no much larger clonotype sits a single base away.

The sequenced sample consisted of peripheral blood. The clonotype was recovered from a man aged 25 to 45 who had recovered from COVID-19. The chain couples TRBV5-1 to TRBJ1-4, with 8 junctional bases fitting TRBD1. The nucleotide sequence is TGCGCCAGCAGCTACGGACAGGGTCGGGAAAAACTGTTTTTT. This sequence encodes CASSYGQGREKLFF.